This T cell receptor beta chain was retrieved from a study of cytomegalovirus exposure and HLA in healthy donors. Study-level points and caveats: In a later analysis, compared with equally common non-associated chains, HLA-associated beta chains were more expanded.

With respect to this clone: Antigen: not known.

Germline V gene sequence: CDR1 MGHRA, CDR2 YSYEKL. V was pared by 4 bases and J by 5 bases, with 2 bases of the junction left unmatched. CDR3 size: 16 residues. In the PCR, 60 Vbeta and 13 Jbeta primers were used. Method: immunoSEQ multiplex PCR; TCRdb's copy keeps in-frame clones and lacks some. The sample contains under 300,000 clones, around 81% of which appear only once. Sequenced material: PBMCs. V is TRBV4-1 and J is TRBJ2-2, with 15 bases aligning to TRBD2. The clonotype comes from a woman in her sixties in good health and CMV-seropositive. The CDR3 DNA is TGCGCCAGCAGCCCCGGGACTAGCGGGAGGACCGGGGAGCTGTTTTTT. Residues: CASSPGTSGRTGELFF.